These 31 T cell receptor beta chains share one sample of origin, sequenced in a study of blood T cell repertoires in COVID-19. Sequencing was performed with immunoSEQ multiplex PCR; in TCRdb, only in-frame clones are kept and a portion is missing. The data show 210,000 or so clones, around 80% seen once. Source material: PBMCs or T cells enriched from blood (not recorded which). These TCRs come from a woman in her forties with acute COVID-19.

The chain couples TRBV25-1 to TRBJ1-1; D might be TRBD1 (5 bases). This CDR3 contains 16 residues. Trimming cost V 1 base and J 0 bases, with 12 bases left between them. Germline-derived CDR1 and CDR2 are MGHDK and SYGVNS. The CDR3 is CASSELLGGVNTEAFF. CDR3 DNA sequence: TGTGCCAGCAGTGAATTGTTAGGAGGGGTGAACACTGAAGCTTTCTTT.

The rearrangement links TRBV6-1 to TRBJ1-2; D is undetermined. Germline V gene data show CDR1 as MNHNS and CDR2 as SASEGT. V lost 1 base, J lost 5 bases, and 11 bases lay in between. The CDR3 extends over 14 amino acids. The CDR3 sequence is CASSEEQTTYGYTF. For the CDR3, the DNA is TGTGCCAGCAGTGAAGAGCAGACAACGTATGGCTACACCTTC.

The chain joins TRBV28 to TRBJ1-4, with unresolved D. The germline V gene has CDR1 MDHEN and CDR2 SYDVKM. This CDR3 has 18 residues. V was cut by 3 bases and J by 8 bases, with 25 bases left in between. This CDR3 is CASSFVGKRGRRGEKLFF. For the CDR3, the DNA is TGTGCCAGCAGTTTTGTCGGGAAAAGAGGGAGACGAGGGGAAAAACTGTTTTTT.

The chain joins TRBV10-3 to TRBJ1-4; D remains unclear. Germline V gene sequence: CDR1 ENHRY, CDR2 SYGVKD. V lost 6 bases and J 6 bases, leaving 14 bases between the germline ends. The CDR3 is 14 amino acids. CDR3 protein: CAIRPAGSYEKLFF. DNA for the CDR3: TGTGCCATCAGGCCGGCAGGTTCCTATGAAAAACTGTTTTTT.

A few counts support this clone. The CDR3 DNA follows: TGTGCCAGCAGCTCGAGGACAGGGTCGGGCCACGAGCAGTACTTC. This encodes CASSSRTGSGHEQYF. The chain carries TRBV7-2 and TRBJ2-7, with 8 positions matching TRBD1. The germline gives CDR1 SGHTA, CDR2 FQGNSA. The CDR3 consists of 15 residues. The V segment lost 4 bases and the J segment 5 bases; nucleotides outside the gene matches: 10.

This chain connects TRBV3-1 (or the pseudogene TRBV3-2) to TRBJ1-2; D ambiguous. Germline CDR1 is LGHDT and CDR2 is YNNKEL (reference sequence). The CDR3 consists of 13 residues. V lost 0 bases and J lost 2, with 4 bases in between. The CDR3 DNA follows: TGTGCCAGCAGCCAAGAACAGAACTATGGCTACACCTTC. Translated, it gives CASSQEQNYGYTF.

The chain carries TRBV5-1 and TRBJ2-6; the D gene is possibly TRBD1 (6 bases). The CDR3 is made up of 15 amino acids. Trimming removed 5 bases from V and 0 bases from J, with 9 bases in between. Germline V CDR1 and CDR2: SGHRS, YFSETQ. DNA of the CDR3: TGCGCCAGCAGGGACAGCCACTCTGGGGCCAACGTCCTGACTTTC. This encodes CASRDSHSGANVLTF.

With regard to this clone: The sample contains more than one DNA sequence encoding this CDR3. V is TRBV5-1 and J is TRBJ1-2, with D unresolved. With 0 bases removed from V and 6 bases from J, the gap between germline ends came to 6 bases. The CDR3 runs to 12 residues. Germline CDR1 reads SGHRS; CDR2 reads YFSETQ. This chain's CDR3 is CASSLAGNGYTF. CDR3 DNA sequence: TGCGCCAGCAGCTTGGCCGGGAATGGCTACACCTTC.

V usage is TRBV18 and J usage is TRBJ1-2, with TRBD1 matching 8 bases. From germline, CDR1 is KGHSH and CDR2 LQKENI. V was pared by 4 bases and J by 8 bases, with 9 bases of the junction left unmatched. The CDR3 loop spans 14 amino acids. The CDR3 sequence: CASSRGQETVGYTF. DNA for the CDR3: TGTGCCAGCTCACGGGGACAGGAGACTGTCGGCTACACCTTC.

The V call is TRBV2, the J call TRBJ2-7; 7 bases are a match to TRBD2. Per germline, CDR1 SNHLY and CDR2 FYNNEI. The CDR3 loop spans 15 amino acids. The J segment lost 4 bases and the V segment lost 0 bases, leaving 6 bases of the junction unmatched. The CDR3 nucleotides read TGTGCCAGCAGTGAAGCGGGGGGGTTGATGTACGAGCAGTACTTC. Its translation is CASSEAGGLMYEQYF.

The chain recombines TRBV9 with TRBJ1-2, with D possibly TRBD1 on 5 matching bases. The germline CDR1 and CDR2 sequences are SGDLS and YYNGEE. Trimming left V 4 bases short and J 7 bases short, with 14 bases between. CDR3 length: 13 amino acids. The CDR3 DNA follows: TGTGCCAGCAGCCGCCCCGGGAGGGGTGGCTACACCTTC. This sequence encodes CASSRPGRGGYTF.

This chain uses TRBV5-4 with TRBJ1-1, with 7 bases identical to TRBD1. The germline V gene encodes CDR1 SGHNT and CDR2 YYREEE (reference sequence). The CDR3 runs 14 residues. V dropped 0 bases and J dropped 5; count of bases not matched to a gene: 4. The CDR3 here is CASSLGNRGTEAFF. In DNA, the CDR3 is TGTGCCAGCAGCTTGGGGAACAGGGGAACTGAAGCTTTCTTT. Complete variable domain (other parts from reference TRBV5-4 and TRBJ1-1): ETGVTQSPTHLIKTRGQQVTLRCSSQSGHNTVSWYQQALGQGPQFIFQYYREEENGRGNFPPRFSGLQFPNYSSELNVNALELDDSALYLCASSLGNRGTEAFFGQGTRLTVV.

CDR3 loop: CASSFAGGMNTEAFF. The DNA of the CDR3 is TGTGCCAGCAGCTTTGCGGGGGGCATGAACACTGAAGCTTTCTTT. This rearrangement joins TRBV7-2 to TRBJ1-1; perhaps TRBD1 as D (6 bases). Germline V gene lookup returns CDR1 SGHTA and CDR2 FQGNSA. V was pared by 3 bases and J by 0 bases, with 11 bases between. The CDR3 runs 15 residues.

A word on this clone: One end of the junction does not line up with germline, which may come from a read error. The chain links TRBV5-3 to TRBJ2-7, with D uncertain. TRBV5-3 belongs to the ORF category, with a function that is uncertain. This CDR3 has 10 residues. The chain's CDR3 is CARSLVRYGF. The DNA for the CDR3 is TGTGCCAGAAGCTTGGTTCGTTACGGCTTC.

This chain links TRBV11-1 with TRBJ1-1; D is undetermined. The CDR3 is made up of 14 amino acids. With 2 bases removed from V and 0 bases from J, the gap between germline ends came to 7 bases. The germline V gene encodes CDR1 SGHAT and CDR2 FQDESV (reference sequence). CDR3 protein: CASSLNGLNTEAFF. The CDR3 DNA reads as TGTGCCAGCAGCTTAAACGGGTTGAACACTGAAGCTTTCTTT. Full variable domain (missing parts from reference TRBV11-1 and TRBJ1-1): EAEVAQSPRYKITEKSQAVAFWCDPISGHATLYWYRQILGQGPELLVQFQDESVVDDSQLPKDRFSAERLKGVDSTLKIQPAELGDSAMYLCASSLNGLNTEAFFGQGTRLTVV.

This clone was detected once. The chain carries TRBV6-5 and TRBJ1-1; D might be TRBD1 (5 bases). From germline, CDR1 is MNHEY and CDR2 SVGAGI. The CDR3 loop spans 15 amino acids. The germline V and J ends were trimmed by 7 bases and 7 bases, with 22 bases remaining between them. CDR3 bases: TGTGCCAGCACTCCCGGTCGGTATGACAGAATTGAAGCTTTCTTT. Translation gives CASTPGRYDRIEAFF.

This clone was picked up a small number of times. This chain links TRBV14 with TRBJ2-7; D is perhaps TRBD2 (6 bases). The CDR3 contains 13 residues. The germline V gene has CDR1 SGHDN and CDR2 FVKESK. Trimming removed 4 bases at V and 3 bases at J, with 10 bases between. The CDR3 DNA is TGTGCCAGCAGCCGCGTGGGGGGCTACGAGCAGTACTTC. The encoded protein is CASSRVGGYEQYF.

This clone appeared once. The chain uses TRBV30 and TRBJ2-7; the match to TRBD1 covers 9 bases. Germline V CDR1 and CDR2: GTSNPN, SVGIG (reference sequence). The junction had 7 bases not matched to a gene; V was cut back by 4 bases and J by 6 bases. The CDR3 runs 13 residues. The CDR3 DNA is TGTGCCTGGAACAACAGGGGGCCTGGCGAGCAGTACTTC. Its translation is CAWNNRGPGEQYF. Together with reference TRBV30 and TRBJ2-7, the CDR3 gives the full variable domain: SQTIHQWPATLVQPVGSPLSLECTVEGTSNPNLYWYRQAAGRGLQLLFYSVGIGQISSEVPQNLSASRPQDRQFILSSKKLLLSDSGFYLCAWNNRGPGEQYFGPGTRLTVT.

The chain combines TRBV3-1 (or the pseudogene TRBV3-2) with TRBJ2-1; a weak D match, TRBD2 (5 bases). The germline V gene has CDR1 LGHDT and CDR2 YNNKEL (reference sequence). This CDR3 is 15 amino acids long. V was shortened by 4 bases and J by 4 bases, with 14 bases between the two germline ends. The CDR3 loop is CASSPSGGRYNEQFF. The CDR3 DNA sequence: TGTGCCAGCAGCCCAAGCGGAGGCAGGTACAATGAGCAGTTCTTC.

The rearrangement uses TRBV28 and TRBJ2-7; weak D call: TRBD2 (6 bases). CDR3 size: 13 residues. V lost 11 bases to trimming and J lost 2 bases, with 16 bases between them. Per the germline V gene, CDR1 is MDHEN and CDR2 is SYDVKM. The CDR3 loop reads CAAGRRDAYEQYF. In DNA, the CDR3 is TGTGCCGCCGGACGGCGGGACGCCTACGAGCAGTACTTC.

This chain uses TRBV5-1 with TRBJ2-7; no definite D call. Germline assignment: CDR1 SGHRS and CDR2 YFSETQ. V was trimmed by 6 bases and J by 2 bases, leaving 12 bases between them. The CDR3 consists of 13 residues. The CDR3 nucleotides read TGCGCCAGCACATCGCTACCCGCCTACGAGCAGTACTTC. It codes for CASTSLPAYEQYF.

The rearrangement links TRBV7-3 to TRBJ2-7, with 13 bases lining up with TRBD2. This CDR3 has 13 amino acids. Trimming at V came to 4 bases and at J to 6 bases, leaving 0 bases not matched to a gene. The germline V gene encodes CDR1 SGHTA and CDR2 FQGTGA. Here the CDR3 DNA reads TGTGCCAGCAGCTGGACTAGCGGGAGCGAGCAGTACTTC. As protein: CASSWTSGSEQYF. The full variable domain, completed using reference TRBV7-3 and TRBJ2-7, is GAGVSQTPSNKVTEKGKYVELRCDPISGHTALYWYRQSLGQGPEFLIYFQGTGAADDSGLPNDRFFAVRPEGSVSTLKIQRTERGDSAVYLCASSWTSGSEQYFGPGTRLTVT.

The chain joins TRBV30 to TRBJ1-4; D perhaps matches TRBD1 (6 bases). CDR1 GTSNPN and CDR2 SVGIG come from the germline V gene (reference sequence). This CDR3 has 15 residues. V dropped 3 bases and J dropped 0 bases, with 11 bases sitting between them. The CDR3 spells CAWSRDISTNEKLFF. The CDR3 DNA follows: TGTGCCTGGAGCCGGGACATCTCAACTAATGAAAAACTGTTTTTT.

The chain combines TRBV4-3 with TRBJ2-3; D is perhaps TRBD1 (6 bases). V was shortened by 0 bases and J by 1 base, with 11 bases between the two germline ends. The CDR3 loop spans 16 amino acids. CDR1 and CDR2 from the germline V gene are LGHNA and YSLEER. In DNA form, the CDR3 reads TGCGCCAGCAGCCAAGATACCGCAGGGGGCACAGATACGCAGTATTTT. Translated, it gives CASSQDTAGGTDTQYF.

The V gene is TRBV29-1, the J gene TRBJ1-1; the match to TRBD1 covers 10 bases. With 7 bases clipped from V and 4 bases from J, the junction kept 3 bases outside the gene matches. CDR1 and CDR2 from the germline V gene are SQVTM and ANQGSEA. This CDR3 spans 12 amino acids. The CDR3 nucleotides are TGCAGCGCCCGGACAGGGGGCACTGAAGCTTTCTTT. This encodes CSARTGGTEAFF. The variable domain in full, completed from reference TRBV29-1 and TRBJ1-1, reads SAVISQKPSRDICQRGTSLTIQCQVDSQVTMMFWYRQQPGQSLTLIATANQGSEATYESGFVIDKFPISRPNLTFSTLTVSNMSPEDSSIYLCSARTGGTEAFFGQGTRLTVV.

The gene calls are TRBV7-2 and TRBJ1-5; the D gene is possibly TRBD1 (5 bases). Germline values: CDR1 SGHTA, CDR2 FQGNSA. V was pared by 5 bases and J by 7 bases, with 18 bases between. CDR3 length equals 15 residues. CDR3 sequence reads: CASSPHGGKGQPQHF. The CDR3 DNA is TGTGCCAGCAGCCCACACGGGGGTAAAGGACAGCCCCAGCATTTT.

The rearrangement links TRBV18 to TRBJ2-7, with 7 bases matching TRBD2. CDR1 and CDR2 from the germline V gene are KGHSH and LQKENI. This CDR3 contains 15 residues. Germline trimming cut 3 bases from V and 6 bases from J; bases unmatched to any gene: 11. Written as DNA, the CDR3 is TGTGCCAGCTCACCCGACGGGTCTCCGGGGGGCGAGCAGTACTTC. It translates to CASSPDGSPGGEQYF.

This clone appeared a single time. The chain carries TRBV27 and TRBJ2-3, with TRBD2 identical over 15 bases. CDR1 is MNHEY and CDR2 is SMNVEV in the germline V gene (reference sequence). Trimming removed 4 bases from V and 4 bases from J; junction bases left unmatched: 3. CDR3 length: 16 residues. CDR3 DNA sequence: TGTGCCAGCAGTTCCGGACTAGCGGGGGGGCCAGATACGCAGTATTTT. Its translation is CASSSGLAGGPDTQYF.

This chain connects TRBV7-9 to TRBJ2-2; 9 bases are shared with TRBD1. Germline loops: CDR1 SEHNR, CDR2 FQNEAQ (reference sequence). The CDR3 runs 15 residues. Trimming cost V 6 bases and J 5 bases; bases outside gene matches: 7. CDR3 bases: TGTGCCAGCAGTAAGGGGACAGGGAAAACCGGGGAGCTGTTTTTT. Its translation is CASSKGTGKTGELFF.

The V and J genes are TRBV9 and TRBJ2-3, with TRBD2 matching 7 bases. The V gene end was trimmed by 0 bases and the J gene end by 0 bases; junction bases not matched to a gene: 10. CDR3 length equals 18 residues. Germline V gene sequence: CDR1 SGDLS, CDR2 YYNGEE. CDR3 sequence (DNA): TGTGCCAGCAGCGTAGAGGACGGAGCGGGATCTAGCACAGATACGCAGTATTTT. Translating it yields CASSVEDGAGSSTDTQYF.

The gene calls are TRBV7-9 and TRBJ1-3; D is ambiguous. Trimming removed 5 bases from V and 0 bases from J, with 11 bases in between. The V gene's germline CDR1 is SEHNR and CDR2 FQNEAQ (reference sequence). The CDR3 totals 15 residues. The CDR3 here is CASSPDMGSGNTIYF. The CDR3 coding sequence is TGTGCCAGCAGCCCCGACATGGGCTCTGGAAACACCATATATTTT.